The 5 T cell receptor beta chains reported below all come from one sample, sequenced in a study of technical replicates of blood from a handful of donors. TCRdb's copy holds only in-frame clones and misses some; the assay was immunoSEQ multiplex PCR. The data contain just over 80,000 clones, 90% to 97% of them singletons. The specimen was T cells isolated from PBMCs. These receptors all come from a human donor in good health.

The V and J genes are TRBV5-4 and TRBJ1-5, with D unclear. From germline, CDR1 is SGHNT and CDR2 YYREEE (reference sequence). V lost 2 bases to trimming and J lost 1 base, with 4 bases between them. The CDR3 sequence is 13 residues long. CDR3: CASSFGSNQPQHF. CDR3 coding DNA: TGTGCCAGCAGCTTTGGCAGCAATCAGCCCCAGCATTTT.

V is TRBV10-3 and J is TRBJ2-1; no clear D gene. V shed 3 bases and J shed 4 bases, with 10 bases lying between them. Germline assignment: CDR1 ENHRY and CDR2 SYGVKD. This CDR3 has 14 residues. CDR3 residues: CAISDVVTYNEQFF. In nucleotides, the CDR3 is TGTGCCATCAGTGACGTGGTTACTTACAATGAGCAGTTCTTC.

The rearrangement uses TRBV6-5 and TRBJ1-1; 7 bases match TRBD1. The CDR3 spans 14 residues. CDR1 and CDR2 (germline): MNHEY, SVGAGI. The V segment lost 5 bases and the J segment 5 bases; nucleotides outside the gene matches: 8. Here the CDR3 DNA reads TGTGCCAGCAGTCAAGACAGGGCTAAAACTGAAGCTTTCTTT. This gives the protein CASSQDRAKTEAFF.

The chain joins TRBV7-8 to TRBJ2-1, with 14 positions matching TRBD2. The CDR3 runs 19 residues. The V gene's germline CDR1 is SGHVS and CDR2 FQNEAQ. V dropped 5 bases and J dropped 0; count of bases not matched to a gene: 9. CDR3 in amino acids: CASSHLGLAGASSYNEQFF. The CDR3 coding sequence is TGTGCCAGCAGCCACCTGGGACTAGCGGGAGCGAGCTCCTACAATGAGCAGTTCTTC.

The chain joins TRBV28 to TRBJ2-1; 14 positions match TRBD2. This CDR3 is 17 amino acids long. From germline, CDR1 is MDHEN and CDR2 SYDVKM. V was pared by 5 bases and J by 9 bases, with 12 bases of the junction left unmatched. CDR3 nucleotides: TGTGCCAGCAGTCACCCCCCCGGGACTAGCGGGAGCGCTGAGCAGTTCTTC. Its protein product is CASSHPPGTSGSAEQFF.